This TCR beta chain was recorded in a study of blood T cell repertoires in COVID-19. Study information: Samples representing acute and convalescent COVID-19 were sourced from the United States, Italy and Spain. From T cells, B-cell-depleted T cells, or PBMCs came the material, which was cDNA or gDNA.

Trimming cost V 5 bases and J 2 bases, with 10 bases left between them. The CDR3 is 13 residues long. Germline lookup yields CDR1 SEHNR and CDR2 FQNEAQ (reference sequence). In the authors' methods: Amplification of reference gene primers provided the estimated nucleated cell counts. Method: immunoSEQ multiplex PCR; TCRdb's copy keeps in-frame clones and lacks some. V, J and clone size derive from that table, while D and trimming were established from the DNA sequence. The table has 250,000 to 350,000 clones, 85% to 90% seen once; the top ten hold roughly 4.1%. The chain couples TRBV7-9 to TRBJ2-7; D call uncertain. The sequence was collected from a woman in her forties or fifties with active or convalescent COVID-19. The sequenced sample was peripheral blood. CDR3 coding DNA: TGTGCCAGCAGCCTCCTTGGGCCCTACGAGCAGTACTTC. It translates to CASSLLGPYEQYF.